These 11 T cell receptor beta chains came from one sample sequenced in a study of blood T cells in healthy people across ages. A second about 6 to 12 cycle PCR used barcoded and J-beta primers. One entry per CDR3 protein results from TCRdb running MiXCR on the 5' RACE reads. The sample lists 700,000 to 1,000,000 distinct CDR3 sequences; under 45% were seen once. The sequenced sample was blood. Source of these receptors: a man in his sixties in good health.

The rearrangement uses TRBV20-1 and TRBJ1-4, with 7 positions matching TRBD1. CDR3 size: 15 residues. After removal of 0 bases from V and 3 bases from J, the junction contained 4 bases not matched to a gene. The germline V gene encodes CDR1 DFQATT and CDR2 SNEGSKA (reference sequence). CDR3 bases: TGCAGTGCTAGAGATATAGGACAGGCTAATGAAAAACTGTTTTTT. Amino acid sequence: CSARDIGQANEKLFF.

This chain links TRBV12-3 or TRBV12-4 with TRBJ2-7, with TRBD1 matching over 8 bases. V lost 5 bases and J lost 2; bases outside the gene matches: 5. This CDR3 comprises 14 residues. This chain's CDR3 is CASSPGQATYEQYF. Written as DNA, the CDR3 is TGTGCCAGCAGTCCGGGACAGGCGACCTACGAGCAGTACTTC.

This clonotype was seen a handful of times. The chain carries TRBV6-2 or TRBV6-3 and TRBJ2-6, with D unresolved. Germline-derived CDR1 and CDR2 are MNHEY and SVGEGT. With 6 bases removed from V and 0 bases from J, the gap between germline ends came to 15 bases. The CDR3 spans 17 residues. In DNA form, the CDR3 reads TGTGCCAGCAGCCCAGTCTCAAAACACTCTGGGGCCAACGTCCTGACTTTC. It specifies CASSPVSKHSGANVLTF.

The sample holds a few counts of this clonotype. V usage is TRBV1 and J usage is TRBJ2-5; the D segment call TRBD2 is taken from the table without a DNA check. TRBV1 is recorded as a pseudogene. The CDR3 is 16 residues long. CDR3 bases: TGCACCAGCAGCCAATATGGCGGGGGGGCCAGAGAGACCCAGTACTTC. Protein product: CTSSQYGGGARETQYF.

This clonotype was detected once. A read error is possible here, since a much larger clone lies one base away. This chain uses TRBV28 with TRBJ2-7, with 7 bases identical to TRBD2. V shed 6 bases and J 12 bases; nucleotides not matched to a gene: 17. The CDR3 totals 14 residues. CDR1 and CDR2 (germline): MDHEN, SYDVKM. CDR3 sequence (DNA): TGTGCCAGCAGGGGAAGAAGCGGGACCGCCATGATGTACTTC. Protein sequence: CASRGRSGTAMMYF.

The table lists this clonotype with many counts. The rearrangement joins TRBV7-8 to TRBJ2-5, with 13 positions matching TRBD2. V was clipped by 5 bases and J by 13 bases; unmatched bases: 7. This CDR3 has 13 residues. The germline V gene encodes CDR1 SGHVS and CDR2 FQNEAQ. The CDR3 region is CASSPGLAGIRYF. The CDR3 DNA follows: TGTGCCAGCAGCCCGGGACTAGCGGGGATCCGGTACTTC.

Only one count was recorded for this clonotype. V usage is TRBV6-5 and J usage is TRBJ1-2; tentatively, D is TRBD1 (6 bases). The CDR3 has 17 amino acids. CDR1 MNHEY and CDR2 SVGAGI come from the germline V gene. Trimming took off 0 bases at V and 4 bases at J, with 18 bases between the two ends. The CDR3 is CASSYSMGGADFYGYTF. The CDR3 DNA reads TGTGCCAGCAGTTACTCGATGGGGGGGGCGGATTTCTATGGCTACACCTTC.

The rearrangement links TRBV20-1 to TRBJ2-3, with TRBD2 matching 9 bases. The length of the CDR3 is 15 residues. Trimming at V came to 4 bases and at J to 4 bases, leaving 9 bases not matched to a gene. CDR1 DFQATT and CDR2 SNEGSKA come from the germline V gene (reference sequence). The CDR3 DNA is TGCAGTGCTACGATAGCGGGAGTAATGTCAGATACGCAGTATTTT. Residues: CSATIAGVMSDTQYF.

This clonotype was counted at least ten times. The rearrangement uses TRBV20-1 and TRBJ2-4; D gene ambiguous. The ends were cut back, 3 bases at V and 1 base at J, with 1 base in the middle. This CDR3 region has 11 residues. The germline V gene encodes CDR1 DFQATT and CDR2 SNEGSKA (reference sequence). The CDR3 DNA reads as TGCAGTGCTAGGGCCAAAAACATTCAGTACTTC. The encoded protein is CSARAKNIQYF.

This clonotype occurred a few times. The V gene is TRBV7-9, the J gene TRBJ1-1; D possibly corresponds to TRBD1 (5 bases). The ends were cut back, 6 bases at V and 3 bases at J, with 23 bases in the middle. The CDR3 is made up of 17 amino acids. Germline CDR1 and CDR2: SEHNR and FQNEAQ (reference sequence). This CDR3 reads CASRRYKGRRVDTEAFF. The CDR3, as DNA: TGTGCCAGCAGACGATACAAGGGACGCCGCGTGGACACTGAAGCTTTCTTT.

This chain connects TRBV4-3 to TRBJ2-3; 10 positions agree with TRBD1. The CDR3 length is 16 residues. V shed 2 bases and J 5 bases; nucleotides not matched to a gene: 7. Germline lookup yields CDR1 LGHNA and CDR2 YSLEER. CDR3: CASSQRQGAFGDTQYF. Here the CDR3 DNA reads TGCGCCAGCAGCCAACGACAGGGGGCCTTTGGAGATACGCAGTATTTT.